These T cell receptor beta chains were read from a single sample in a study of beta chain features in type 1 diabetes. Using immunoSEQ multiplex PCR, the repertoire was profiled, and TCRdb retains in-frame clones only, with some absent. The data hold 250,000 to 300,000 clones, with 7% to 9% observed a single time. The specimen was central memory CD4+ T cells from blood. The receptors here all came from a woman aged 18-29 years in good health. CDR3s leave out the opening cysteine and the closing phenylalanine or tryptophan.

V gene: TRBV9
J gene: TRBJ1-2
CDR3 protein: ASSIDTGTYGYT

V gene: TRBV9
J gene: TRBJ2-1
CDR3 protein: ASSVGTLREQF

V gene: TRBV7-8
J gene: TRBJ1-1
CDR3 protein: ASSRMNTEAF

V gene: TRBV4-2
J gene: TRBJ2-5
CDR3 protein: ASSQVSGQGPETQY

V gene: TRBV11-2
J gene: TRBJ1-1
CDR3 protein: ASRNPGHPEAF

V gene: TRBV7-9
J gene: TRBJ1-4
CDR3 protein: ASSLGQGAQKLF

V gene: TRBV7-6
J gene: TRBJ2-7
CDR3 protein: ASSPRDMGGEQY

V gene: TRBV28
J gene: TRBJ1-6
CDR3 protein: ASVLHGPNSPLH

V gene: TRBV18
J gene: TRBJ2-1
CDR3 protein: ASSPGPISYNEQF

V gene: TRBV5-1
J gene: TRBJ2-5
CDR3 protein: ASSPNTGGQETQY

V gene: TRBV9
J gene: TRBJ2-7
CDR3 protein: ASSVGGSGTYEQY

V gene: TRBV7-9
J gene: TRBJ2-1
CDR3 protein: ASSLEGEQF

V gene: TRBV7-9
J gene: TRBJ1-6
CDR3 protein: ASSLGQGGPLH

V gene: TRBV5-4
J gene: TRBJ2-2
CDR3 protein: ASSKSGSGGELF

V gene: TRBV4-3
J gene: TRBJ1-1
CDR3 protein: ASSSGVGTEAF

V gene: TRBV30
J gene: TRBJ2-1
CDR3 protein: AWSRGVAGPDEQF

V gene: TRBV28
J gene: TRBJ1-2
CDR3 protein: ASSPPGVTGGYT

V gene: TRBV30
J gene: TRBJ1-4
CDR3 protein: AWKLGRGGEKLF

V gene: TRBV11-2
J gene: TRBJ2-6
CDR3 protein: ASSPRQGQAGANVLT

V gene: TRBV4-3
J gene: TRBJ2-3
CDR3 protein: ASSQDFTGQTDTQY

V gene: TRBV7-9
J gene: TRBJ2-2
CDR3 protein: ASTGTNTGELF

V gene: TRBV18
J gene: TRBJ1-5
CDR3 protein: ASSPPAAVGQPQH

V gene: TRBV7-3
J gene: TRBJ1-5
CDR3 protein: ASSFSGDQPQH

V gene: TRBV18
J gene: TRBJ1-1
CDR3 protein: ASSTQEGRTEAF

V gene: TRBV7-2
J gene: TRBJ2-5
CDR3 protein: ASSPGGGRRAEETQY

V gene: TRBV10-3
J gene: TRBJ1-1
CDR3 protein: AIRDREGAEAF

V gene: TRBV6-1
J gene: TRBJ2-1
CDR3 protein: ASSADGLASNEQF

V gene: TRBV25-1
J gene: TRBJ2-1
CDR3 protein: ASSDQGARKRF

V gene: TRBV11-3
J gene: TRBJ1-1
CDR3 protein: ASSPTGVEAF

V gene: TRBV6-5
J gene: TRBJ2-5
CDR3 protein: AISVQQETQY

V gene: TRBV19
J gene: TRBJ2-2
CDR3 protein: ASSPRGHNTGELF

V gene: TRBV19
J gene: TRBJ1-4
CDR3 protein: ATTGVLNEKLF

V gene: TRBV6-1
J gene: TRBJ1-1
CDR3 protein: ASSEAQNTEAF